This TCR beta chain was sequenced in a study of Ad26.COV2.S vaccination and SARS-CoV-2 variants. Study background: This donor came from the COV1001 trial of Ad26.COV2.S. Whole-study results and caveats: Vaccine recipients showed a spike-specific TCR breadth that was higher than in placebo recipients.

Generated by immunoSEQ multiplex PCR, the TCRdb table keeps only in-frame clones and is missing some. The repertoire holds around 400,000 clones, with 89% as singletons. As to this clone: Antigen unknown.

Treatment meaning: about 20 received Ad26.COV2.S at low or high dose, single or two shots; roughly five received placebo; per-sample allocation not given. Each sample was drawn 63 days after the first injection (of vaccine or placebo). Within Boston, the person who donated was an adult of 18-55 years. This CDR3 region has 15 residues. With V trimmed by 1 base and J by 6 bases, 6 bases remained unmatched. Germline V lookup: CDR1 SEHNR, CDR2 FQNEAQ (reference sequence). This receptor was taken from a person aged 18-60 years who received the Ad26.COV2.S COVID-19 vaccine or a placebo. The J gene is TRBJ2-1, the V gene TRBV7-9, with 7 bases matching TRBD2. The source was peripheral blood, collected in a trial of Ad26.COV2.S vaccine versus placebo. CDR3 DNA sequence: TGTGCCAGCAGCTTAGAGGGAGGGCCGGGCAATGAGCAGTTCTTC. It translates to CASSLEGGPGNEQFF.